This T cell receptor (beta chain) stems from a study of T cell repertoires in cytomegalovirus infection. Turning to the study itself: An indication of both CMV infection and matching HLA type came from public TCR beta signatures.

General study points: Dominant in the ex vivo response were TCR beta clonotypes restricted by HLA-C and specific for CMV.

With respect to this clonotype: Its antigen is currently unknown.

The germline V gene has CDR1 MGHRA and CDR2 YSYEKL. CDR3 size: 14 residues. Between the trimmed V and J ends, which lost 0 bases and 4 bases, there was a span of 9 bases. Using its own MiXCR run on the reads, TCRdb lists one record per CDR3 protein. Of about 600,000 distinct CDR3 sequences in the sample, 20% to 25% are singletons; the top ten hold 7.5% to 9%. The source of this sequence is a human donor in good health (CMV status not recorded). Some clones in this sample may be carry-over from other donors' samples. The sequenced sample consisted of CD8+ T cells from PBMCs. V is TRBV4-1 and J is TRBJ1-2; no clear D gene. The CDR3 spells CASSQDSGAYGYTF. CDR3 nucleotide sequence: TGCGCCAGCAGCCAAGACAGCGGTGCCTATGGCTACACCTTC.